The 24 T cell receptor beta chains below were found in one sample sequenced in a study of shared clonotypes between healthy human individuals. Assay: immunoSEQ multiplex PCR; the TCRdb copy retains only in-frame clones and omits some. The data show 300,000 or so clones, around two thirds seen once. Sequenced sample: memory CD4+ T cells sorted from blood. Subset meaning: CD45RA-negative fraction. These receptors all come from a man younger than 40 in good health.

This clone was seen more than once but under ten times. The gene calls are TRBV18 and TRBJ2-7; 9 bases are a match to TRBD1. CDR1 is KGHSH and CDR2 is LQKENI in the germline V gene. The ends lost 0 bases at V and 5 bases at J; junction bases unmatched: 8. This CDR3 has 16 amino acids. CDR3 region: CASSPPVRDRAHEQYF. The CDR3 DNA reads TGTGCCAGCTCACCACCCGTGCGGGACAGGGCCCACGAGCAGTACTTC.

The chain links TRBV30 to TRBJ2-7; D is ambiguous. Trimming shortened V by 1 base and J by 7 bases, and 14 bases separated the two germline ends. The CDR3 has 13 amino acids. Germline lookup yields CDR1 GTSNPN and CDR2 SVGIG (reference sequence). The CDR3 nucleotides are TGTGCCTGGAGTGATTCAAGGCGGTTGGAGCAGTACTTC. Its translation: CAWSDSRRLEQYF.

In the case of this clone: Distinct nucleotide sequences in the sample also encode this CDR3. The chain is built from TRBV10-1 and TRBJ2-7; TRBD1 aligns across 7 bases. V shed 8 bases, J shed 6 bases, and the junction held 16 bases outside the gene matches. The CDR3 sequence is 15 residues long. CDR1 WNHNN and CDR2 SYGVQD come from the germline V gene (reference sequence). The CDR3 sequence is CASSHPTGSHSEQYF. The CDR3 DNA reads as TGCGCCAGCTCCCATCCGACAGGGTCTCACAGCGAGCAGTACTTC.

The V call is TRBV9, the J call TRBJ2-2; 8 bases fit TRBD1. CDR3 length equals 16 residues. V dropped 4 bases and J dropped 4; count of bases not matched to a gene: 9. The germline V gene encodes CDR1 SGDLS and CDR2 YYNGEE. The CDR3 DNA sequence: TGTGCCAGCAGCACGGGACAGGTGGCGGCCACCGGGGAGCTGTTTTTT. Translation gives CASSTGQVAATGELFF.

The gene calls are TRBV15 and TRBJ2-5; 11 nucleotides align to TRBD2. The CDR3 covers 18 residues. Germline V lookup: CDR1 LNHNV, CDR2 YYDKDF (reference sequence). V gave up 3 bases and J gave up 0 bases; unmatched junction bases: 9. Here the CDR3 DNA reads TGTGCCACCAGCAGCCGGACTAGCGGGCGATTGTACCAAGAGACCCAGTACTTC. It codes for CATSSRTSGRLYQETQYF. The full variable domain, rest sourced from reference TRBV15 and TRBJ2-5, is DAMVIQNPRYQVTQFGKPVTLSCSQTLNHNVMYWYQQKSSQAPKLLFHYYDKDFNNEADTPDNFQSRRPNTSFCFLDIRSPGLGDTAMYLCATSSRTSGRLYQETQYFGPGTRLLVL.

The rearrangement uses TRBV12-2 and TRBJ1-5; the table's D call TRBD1 went unverified against the DNA. TRBV12-2 corresponds to a pseudogene. This CDR3 is built from 14 residues. The CDR3 DNA reads as TGTGCAAGTCGCTTAGGGACAGGGAATCAGCCCCAGCATTTT. This encodes CASRLGTGNQPQHF.

The chain employs TRBV7-6 and TRBJ1-1; D not certain. The length of the CDR3 is 13 residues. V lost 0 bases and J lost 11, with 13 bases in between. CDR1 and CDR2 from the germline V gene are SGHVS and FNYEAQ. In DNA, the CDR3 is TGTGCCAGCAGCTTAGCGCTTGAGGAAGACGCTTTCTTT. Residues: CASSLALEEDAFF.

The gene calls are TRBV7-2 and TRBJ2-1; the D gene is possibly TRBD2 (5 bases). This CDR3 has 14 amino acids. V was shortened by 5 bases and J by 8 bases, with 16 bases between the two germline ends. Germline CDR1 is SGHTA and CDR2 is FQGNSA. The CDR3 loop is CASSIRLTDHEQFF. In DNA, the CDR3 is TGTGCCAGCAGCATTAGACTAACAGATCATGAGCAGTTCTTC.

V is TRBV5-6 and J is TRBJ2-7; possible D gene TRBD1, 5 bases. Looked up from germline, CDR1 is SGHDT and CDR2 is YYEEEE. The CDR3 has 13 amino acids. Trimming took off 3 bases at V and 0 bases at J, with 7 bases between the two ends. This CDR3 is CASSYRISYEQYF. The CDR3 region has the DNA TGTGCCAGCAGCTACAGGATCTCCTACGAGCAGTACTTC. The whole variable domain, filled in from reference TRBV5-6 and TRBJ2-7, reads DAGVTQSPTHLIKTRGQQVTLRCSPKSGHDTVSWYQQALGQGPQFIFQYYEEEERQRGNFPDRFSGHQFPNYSSELNVNALLLGDSALYLCASSYRISYEQYFGPGTRLTVT.

J is TRBJ1-1 and V is TRBV7-2; D possibly corresponds to TRBD1 (5 bases). Germline V gives CDR1 SGHTA, CDR2 FQGNSA. The V end lost 1 base, the J end lost 5 bases, and 14 bases lay between the germline ends. The CDR3 is 15 amino acids. In nucleotides, the CDR3 is TGTGCCAGCAGCTTAGAGGTTTGGGGCGGTACTGAAGCTTTCTTT. Amino acid sequence: CASSLEVWGGTEAFF.

This clone was counted between two and nine times. This chain links TRBV5-4 with TRBJ1-2; a weak D match, TRBD1 (6 bases). The CDR3 is 17 residues long. Per the germline V gene, CDR1 is SGHNT and CDR2 is YYREEE (reference sequence). V was shortened by 0 bases and J by 5 bases, with 20 bases between the two germline ends. CDR3 in amino acids: CASSLGPTGRIGYGYTF. The CDR3 DNA is TGTGCCAGCAGCTTGGGCCCCACAGGGAGAATTGGGTATGGCTACACCTTC.

This clone was counted only a few times. Other DNA variants within this sample encode the same CDR3. V and J are TRBV2 and TRBJ2-1; 15 bases map to TRBD2. The CDR3 loop spans 16 amino acids. V was clipped by 6 bases and J by 0 bases; unmatched bases: 0. From germline, CDR1 is SNHLY and CDR2 FYNNEI. CDR3 sequence reads: CASRGLAGGSYNEQFF. CDR3 DNA sequence: TGTGCCAGCAGGGGACTAGCGGGAGGCTCCTACAATGAGCAGTTCTTC.

This chain connects TRBV5-8 to TRBJ2-7, with D uncertain. Germline loops: CDR1 SGHTS, CDR2 YDEGEE. The V and J ends lost 2 bases and 2 bases respectively, with 14 bases between them. The CDR3 spans 15 residues. The CDR3 sequence: CASSFRRLFAYEQYF. CDR3 coding DNA: TGTGCCAGCAGCTTCCGCCGGCTTTTTGCCTACGAGCAGTACTTC.

The V call is TRBV6-6, the J call TRBJ1-1; no clear D. CDR3 size: 14 residues. The V gene lost 11 bases and the J gene lost 4 bases, with 20 bases spanning the gap. CDR1 is MNHNY, CDR2 SVGAGI, per germline (reference sequence). Here the CDR3 reads CASAPAARGTEAFF. The CDR3 region has the DNA TGTGCCTCCGCCCCAGCCGCCCGTGGCACTGAAGCTTTCTTT.

The chain employs TRBV5-1 and TRBJ2-4, with TRBD2 identical over 9 bases. Trimming at V came to 2 bases and at J to 5 bases, leaving 5 bases not matched to a gene. CDR1 SGHRS and CDR2 YFSETQ come from the germline V gene. This CDR3 is built from 15 residues. The CDR3 DNA reads TGCGCCAGCAGCTTATGGGGCGGGAGGGAAAACATTCAGTACTTC. Translated, it gives CASSLWGGRENIQYF.

The gene calls are TRBV19 and TRBJ1-4; 7 nucleotides match TRBD1. With V trimmed by 7 bases and J by 7 bases, 6 bases remained unmatched. This CDR3 is built from 13 residues. Germline V gene data show CDR1 as LNHDA and CDR2 as SQIVND (reference sequence). Written as DNA, the CDR3 is TGTGCCAGTACAGACAGGGATTCTGAAAAACTGTTTTTT. Translated, it gives CASTDRDSEKLFF.

The J gene is TRBJ2-1, the V gene TRBV11-3; maybe TRBD2 (5 bases). The CDR3 loop spans 15 amino acids. Germline values: CDR1 SGHNT, CDR2 YENEEA. V dropped 5 bases and J dropped 5 bases, with 16 bases sitting between them. The CDR3 DNA sequence: TGTGCCAGCAGCCCTGCTCCCGGAGGCCACAATGAGCAGTTCTTC. It yields the protein CASSPAPGGHNEQFF.

This chain joins TRBV5-4 and TRBJ2-6; D not certain. Trimming took 5 bases from V and 0 from J, leaving 15 bases between them. Per germline, CDR1 SGHNT and CDR2 YYREEE (reference sequence). The CDR3 totals 17 residues. Written as DNA, the CDR3 is TGTGCCAGCAGTCCCTCAAAAATACGCTCTGGGGCCAACGTCCTGACTTTC. This gives the protein CASSPSKIRSGANVLTF.

The chain links TRBV28 to TRBJ2-1; D is unresolved. CDR1 and CDR2 (germline): MDHEN, SYDVKM. V shed 2 bases and J shed 15 bases, with 20 bases lying between them. The length of the CDR3 is 14 residues. CDR3 bases: TGTGCCAGCAGTTTAAGCTCCCCGCCGAACCGACCGTTCTTC. Amino acids: CASSLSSPPNRPFF.

This rearrangement joins TRBV19 to TRBJ2-7; TRBD1 matches at 7 bases. Germline CDR1 is LNHDA and CDR2 is SQIVND (reference sequence). The ends lost 3 bases at V and 1 base at J; junction bases unmatched: 12. This CDR3 is 17 amino acids long. CDR3 region: CASSISPVTRGSYEQYF. The CDR3 DNA reads TGTGCCAGTAGTATTAGCCCCGTCACCAGGGGGTCCTACGAGCAGTACTTC.

The J gene is TRBJ2-5, the V gene TRBV2; D is possibly TRBD1 (6 bases). The length of the CDR3 is 15 residues. Germline loops: CDR1 SNHLY, CDR2 FYNNEI. The ends were cut back, 4 bases at V and 0 bases at J, with 12 bases in the middle. The CDR3 DNA sequence: TGTGCCAGCAGTGCTAGTACAGGGTACCAAGAGACCCAGTACTTC. Translating it yields CASSASTGYQETQYF. The full variable domain, with the rest looked up from reference TRBV2 and TRBJ2-5, is EPEVTQTPSHQVTQMGQEVILRCVPISNHLYFYWYRQILGQKVEFLVSFYNNEISEKSEIFDDQFSVERPDGSNFTLKIRSTKLEDSAMYFCASSASTGYQETQYFGPGTRLLVL.

A word on this clone: Other DNA sequences within the sample encode an identical CDR3. The chain employs TRBV7-2 and TRBJ2-5, with TRBD2 as a possible D gene (6 bases). V was pared by 1 base and J by 5 bases, with 8 bases between. Per the germline V gene, CDR1 is SGHTA and CDR2 is FQGNSA. CDR3 length: 13 amino acids. CDR3 nucleotide sequence: TGTGCCAGCAGCTTAGTGGGAGGTGAGACCCAGTACTTC. This codes for CASSLVGGETQYF. Drawing the rest from reference TRBV7-2 and TRBJ2-5, the complete variable domain is GAGVSQSPSNKVTEKGKDVELRCDPISGHTALYWYRQSLGQGLEFLIYFQGNSAPDKSGLPSDRFSAERTGGSVSTLTIQRTQQEDSAVYLCASSLVGGETQYFGPGTRLLVL.

The rearrangement joins TRBV10-1 to TRBJ2-1; no definite D call. The CDR3 contains 15 residues. V lost 8 bases to trimming and J lost 8 bases, with 22 bases between them. In germline, CDR1 is WNHNN, CDR2 SYGVQD (reference sequence). The CDR3 DNA is TGCGCCAGCGCGAATACCGGGTCTAATAGGTATGAGCAGTTCTTC. Translating it yields CASANTGSNRYEQFF.

V is TRBV29-1 and J is TRBJ1-1; D is unclear. CDR1 SQVTM and CDR2 ANQGSEA come from the germline V gene. Trimming shortened V by 2 bases and J by 0 bases, and 16 bases separated the two germline ends. The CDR3 contains 16 residues. This CDR3 reads CSVEPSRGRVNTEAFF. CDR3 sequence (DNA): TGCAGCGTTGAACCCTCTCGCGGCCGGGTGAACACTGAAGCTTTCTTT.